This section outlines one TCR beta chain sequence together with its context. Its antigen is undetermined. Germline assignment: CDR1 SGHTA and CDR2 FQGNSA. This CDR3 comprises 16 residues. V was trimmed by 1 base and J by 2 bases, leaving 12 bases between them. This record belongs to a study of cytomegalovirus exposure and HLA in healthy donors. The primer mix had 60 Vbeta and 13 Jbeta primers. Using immunoSEQ multiplex PCR, the repertoire was profiled, and TCRdb retains in-frame clones only, with some absent. Altogether around 200,000 clones are present, 79% being singletons, with the ten largest covering approximately 1.5%. Study-level results: Upon later analysis, HLA-associated TCR beta chains proved more clonally expanded than other, equally common chains. Apart from CMV serostatus, no immune exposure information was available. A missense DCLRE1C variant was associated with V- and J-gene trimming of TCR beta chains in a later analysis, and an independent cohort replicated the association. The authors listed around 150 TCR beta chains as cytomegalovirus-associated.

The sequenced material came from PBMCs. The chain is built from TRBV7-2 and TRBJ2-1; D perhaps matches TRBD2 (6 bases). This receptor was obtained from a woman aged 18-29 years in good health and CMV-seronegative. The CDR3 DNA reads TGTGCCAGCAGCTTAGGGAGTAGCGGAACCTACAATGAGCAGTTCTTC. Its protein is CASSLGSSGTYNEQFF.